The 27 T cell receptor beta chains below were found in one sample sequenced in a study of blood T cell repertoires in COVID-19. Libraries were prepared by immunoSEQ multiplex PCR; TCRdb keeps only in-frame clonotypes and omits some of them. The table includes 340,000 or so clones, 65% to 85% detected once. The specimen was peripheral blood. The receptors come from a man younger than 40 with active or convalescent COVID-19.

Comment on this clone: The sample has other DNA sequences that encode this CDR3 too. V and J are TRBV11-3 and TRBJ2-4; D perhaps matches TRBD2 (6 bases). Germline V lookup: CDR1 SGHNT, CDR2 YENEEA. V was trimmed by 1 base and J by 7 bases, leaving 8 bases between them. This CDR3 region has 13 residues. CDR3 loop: CASSLGAGNIQYF. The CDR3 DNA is TGTGCCAGCAGCTTAGGGGCGGGGAACATTCAGTACTTC.

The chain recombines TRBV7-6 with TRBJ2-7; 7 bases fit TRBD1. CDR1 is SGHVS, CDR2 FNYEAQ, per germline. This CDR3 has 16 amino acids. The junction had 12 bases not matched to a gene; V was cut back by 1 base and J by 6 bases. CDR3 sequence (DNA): TGTGCCAGCAGCTTAGAGGCCCGGACAGGTTTTTCCGAGCAGTACTTC. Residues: CASSLEARTGFSEQYF.

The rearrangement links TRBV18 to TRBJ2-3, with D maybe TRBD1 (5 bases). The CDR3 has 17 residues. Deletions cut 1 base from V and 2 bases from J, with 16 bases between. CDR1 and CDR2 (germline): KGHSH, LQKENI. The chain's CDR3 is CASSPQVSQGYTDTQYF. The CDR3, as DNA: TGTGCCAGCTCACCACAGGTGTCCCAGGGCTACACAGATACGCAGTATTTT.

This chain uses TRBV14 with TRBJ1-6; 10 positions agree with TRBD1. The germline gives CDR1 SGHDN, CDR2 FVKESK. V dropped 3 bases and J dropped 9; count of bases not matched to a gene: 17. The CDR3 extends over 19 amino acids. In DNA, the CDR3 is TGTGCCAGCAGCCACACCGACCGGGACAGGGGTTTCTGGAGTTCACCCCTCCACTTT. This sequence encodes CASSHTDRDRGFWSSPLHF.

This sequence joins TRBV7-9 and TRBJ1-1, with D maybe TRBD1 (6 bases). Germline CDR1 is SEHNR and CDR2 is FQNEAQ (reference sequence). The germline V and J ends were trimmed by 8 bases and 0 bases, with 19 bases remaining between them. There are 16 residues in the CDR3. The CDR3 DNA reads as TGTGCCAGCCAACCCTCGGGGGGCGAGTTGAACACTGAAGCTTTCTTT. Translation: CASQPSGGELNTEAFF.

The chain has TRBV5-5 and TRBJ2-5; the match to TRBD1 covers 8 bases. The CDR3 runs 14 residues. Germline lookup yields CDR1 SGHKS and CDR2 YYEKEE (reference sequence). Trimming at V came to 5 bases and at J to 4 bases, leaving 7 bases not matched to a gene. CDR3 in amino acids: CASSLDRAGETQYF. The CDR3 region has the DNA TGTGCCAGCAGTCTGGACAGGGCTGGAGAGACCCAGTACTTC.

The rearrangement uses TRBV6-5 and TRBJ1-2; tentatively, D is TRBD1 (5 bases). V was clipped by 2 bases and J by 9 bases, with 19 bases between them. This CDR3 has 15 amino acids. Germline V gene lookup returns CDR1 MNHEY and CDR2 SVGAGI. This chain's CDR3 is CASSYPGEGTRRYTF. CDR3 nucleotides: TGTGCCAGCAGTTACCCCGGGGAGGGGACGAGACGCTACACCTTC.

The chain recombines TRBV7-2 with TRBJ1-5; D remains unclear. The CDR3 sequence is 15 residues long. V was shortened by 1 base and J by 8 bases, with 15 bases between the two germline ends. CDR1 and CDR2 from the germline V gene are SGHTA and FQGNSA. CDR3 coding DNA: TGTGCCAGCAGCTTAGGGGCGGCCCGGAGGGAGCCCCAGCATTTT. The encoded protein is CASSLGAARREPQHF. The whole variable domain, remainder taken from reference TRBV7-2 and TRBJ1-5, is GAGVSQSPSNKVTEKGKDVELRCDPISGHTALYWYRQSLGQGLEFLIYFQGNSAPDKSGLPSDRFSAERTGGSVSTLTIQRTQQEDSAVYLCASSLGAARREPQHFGDGTRLSIL.

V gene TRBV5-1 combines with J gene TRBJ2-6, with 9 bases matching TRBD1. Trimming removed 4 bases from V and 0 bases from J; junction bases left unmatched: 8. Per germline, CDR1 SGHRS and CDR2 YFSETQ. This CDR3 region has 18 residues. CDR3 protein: CASSKRGQGNSGANVLTF. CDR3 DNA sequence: TGCGCCAGCAGCAAAAGGGGACAGGGAAACTCTGGGGCCAACGTCCTGACTTTC.

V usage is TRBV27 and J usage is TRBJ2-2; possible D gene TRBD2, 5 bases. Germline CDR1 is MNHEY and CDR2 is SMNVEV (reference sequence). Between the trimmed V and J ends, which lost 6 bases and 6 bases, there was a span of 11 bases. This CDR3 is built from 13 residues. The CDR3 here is CASSFDSAGELFF. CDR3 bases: TGTGCCAGCAGCTTCGATAGCGCCGGGGAGCTGTTTTTT.

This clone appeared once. DNA for the CDR3: TGTGCCAGCAGCCGCGGGACAGGGGGAGAAGCTTTCTTT. This gives the protein CASSRGTGGEAFF. The V and J genes are TRBV3-1 (or the pseudogene TRBV3-2) and TRBJ1-1; 11 bases line up with TRBD1. CDR1 and CDR2 from the germline V gene are LGHDT and YNNKEL (reference sequence). This CDR3 spans 13 amino acids. J was trimmed by 8 bases and V by 4 bases; bases with no gene match: 3.

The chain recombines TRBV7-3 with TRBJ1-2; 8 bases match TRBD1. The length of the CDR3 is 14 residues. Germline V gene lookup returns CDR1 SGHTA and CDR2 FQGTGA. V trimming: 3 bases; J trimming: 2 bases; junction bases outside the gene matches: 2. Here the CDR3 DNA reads TGTGCCAGCAGCTTGGGACAGGAGAACTATGGCTACACCTTC. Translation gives CASSLGQENYGYTF.

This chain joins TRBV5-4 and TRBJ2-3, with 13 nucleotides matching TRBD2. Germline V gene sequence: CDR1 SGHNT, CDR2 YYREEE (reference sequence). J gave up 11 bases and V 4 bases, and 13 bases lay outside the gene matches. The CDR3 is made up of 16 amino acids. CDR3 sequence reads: CASSSTSGGDRVGQYF. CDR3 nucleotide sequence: TGTGCCAGCAGCAGTACTAGCGGGGGGGACCGGGTTGGGCAGTATTTT.

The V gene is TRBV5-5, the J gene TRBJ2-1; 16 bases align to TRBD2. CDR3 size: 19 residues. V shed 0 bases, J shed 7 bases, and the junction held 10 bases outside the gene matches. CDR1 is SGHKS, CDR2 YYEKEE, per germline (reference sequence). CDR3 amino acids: CASSLGRGLAGGPENEQFF. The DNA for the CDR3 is TGTGCCAGCAGCTTGGGGAGGGGACTAGCGGGAGGGCCGGAAAATGAGCAGTTCTTC.

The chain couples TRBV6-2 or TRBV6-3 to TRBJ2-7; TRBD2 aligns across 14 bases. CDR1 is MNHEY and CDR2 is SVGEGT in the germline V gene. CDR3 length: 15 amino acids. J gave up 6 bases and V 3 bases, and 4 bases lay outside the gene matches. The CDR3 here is CASSYWGLAGAEQYF. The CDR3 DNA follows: TGTGCCAGCAGTTATTGGGGACTAGCGGGAGCCGAGCAGTACTTC.

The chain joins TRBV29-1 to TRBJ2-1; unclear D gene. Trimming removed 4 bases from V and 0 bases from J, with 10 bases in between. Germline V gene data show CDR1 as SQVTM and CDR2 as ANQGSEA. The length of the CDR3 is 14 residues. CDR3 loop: CSVVGRNSYNEQFF. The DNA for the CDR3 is TGCAGCGTTGTGGGCAGAAACTCCTACAATGAGCAGTTCTTC.

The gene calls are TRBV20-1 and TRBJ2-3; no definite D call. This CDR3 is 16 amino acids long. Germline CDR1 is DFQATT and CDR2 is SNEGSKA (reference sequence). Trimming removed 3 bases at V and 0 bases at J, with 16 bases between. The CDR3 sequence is CSASVSSLRSTDTQYF. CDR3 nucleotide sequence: TGCAGTGCTAGTGTCTCTTCATTGAGAAGCACAGATACGCAGTATTTT.

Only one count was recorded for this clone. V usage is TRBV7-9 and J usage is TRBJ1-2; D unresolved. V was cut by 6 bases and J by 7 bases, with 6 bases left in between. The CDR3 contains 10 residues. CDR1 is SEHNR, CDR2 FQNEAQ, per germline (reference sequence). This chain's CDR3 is CASRPRGYTF. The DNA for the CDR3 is TGTGCCAGCAGGCCGCGTGGCTACACCTTC.

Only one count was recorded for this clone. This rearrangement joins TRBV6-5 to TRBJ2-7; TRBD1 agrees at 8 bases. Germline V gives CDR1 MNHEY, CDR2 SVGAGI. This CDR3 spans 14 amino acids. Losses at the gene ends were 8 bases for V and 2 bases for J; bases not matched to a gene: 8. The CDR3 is CASRGQGRPYEQYF. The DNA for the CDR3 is TGTGCCAGCCGCGGACAGGGAAGGCCCTACGAGCAGTACTTC.

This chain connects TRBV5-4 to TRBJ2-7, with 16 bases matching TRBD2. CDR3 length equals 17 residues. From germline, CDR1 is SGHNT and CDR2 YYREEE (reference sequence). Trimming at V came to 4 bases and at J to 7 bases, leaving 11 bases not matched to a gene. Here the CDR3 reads CASSPGLAGGASGEQYF. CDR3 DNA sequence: TGTGCCAGCAGCCCGGGACTAGCGGGAGGGGCCTCGGGGGAGCAGTACTTC. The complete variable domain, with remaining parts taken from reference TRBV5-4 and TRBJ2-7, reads ETGVTQSPTHLIKTRGQQVTLRCSSQSGHNTVSWYQQALGQGPQFIFQYYREEENGRGNFPPRFSGLQFPNYSSELNVNALELDDSALYLCASSPGLAGGASGEQYFGPGTRLTVT.

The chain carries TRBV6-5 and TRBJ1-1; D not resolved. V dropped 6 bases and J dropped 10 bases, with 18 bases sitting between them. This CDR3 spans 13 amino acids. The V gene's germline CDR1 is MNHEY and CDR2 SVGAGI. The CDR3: CASRTGSVGRAFF. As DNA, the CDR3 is TGTGCCAGCAGGACCGGGTCCGTCGGTCGAGCTTTCTTT.

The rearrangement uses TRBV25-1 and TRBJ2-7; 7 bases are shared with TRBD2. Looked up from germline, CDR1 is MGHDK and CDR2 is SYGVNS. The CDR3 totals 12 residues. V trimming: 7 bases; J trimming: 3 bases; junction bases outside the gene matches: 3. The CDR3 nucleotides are TGTGCCAGCACCGCGGGGGTCTACGAGCAGTACTTC. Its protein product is CASTAGVYEQYF.

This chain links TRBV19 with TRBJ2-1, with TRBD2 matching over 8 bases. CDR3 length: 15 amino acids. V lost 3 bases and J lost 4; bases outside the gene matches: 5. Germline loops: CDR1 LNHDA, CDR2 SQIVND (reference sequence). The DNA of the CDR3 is TGTGCCAGTAGTATTGTAGCGGGACTTTACAATGAGCAGTTCTTC. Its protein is CASSIVAGLYNEQFF. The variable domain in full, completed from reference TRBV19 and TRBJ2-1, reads DGGITQSPKYLFRKEGQNVTLSCEQNLNHDAMYWYRQDPGQGLRLIYYSQIVNDFQKGDIAEGYSVSREKKESFPLTVTSAQKNPTAFYLCASSIVAGLYNEQFFGPGTRLTVL.

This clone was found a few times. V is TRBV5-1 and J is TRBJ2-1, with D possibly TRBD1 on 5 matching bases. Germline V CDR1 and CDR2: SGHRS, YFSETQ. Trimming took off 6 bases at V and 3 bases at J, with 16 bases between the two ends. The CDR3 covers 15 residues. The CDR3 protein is CASNGMQGGYNEQFF. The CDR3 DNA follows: TGCGCCAGCAATGGGATGCAGGGTGGCTACAATGAGCAGTTCTTC.

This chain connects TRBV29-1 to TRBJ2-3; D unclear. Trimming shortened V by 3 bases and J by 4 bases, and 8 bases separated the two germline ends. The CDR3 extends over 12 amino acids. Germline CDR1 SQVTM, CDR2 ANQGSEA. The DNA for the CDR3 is TGCAGCGTTGAGTCGTCGGCAGATACGCAGTATTTT. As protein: CSVESSADTQYF.

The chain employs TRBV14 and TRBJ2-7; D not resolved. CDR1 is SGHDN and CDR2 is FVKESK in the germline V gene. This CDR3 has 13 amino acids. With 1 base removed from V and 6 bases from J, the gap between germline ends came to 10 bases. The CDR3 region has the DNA TGTGCCAGCAGCCAAGTTGACCAGGCCGAGCAGTACTTC. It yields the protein CASSQVDQAEQYF.

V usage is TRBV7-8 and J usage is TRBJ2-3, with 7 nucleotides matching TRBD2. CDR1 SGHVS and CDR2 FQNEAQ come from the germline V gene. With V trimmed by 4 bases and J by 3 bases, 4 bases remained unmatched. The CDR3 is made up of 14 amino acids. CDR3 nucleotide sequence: TGTGCCAGCAGCTGGCTAGCGGTTACAGATACGCAGTATTTT. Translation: CASSWLAVTDTQYF.